The following is a T cell receptor (beta chain) sequence with its context. The CDR3 covers 14 residues. Trimming took 0 bases from V and 4 from J, leaving 10 bases between them. Germline loops: CDR1 SGDLS, CDR2 YYNGEE. The data stem from a study of blood T cell repertoires in COVID-19. Sequenced by immunoSEQ multiplex PCR; TCRdb stores in-frame clones only, minus some. The sample includes around 72,000 clones, about 90% of them seen just once. This receptor was identified in a human donor with active COVID-19. The donor label of this sample is uncertain. The sequenced sample was peripheral blood. The V and J genes are TRBV9 and TRBJ1-2; D is unresolved. The DNA for the CDR3 is TGTGCCAGCAGCGTAGCGGGAGAAGGCTATGGCTACACCTTC. This codes for CASSVAGEGYGYTF.